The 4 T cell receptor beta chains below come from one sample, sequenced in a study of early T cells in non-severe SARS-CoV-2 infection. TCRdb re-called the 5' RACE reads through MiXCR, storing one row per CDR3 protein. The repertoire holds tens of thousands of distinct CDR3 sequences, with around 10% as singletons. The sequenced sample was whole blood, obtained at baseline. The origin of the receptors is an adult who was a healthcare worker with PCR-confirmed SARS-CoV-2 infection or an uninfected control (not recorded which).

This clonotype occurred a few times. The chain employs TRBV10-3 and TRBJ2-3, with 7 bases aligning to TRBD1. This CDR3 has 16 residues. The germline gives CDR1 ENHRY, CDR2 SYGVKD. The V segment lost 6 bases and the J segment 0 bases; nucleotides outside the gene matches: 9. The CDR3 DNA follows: TGTGCCATCAGCCCGGGACAGCAGAGTAGCACAGATACGCAGTATTTT. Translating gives CAISPGQQSSTDTQYF.

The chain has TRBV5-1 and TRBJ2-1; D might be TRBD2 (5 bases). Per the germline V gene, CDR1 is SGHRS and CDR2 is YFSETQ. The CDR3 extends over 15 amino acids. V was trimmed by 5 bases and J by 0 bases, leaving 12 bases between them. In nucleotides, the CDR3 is TGCGCCAGCAGGTCGCTTGGGAGCTCCTACAATGAGCAGTTCTTC. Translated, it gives CASRSLGSSYNEQFF.

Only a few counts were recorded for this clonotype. The CDR3 spells CASTPIGASVRETQYF. CDR3 in DNA: TGTGCCAGCACTCCTATCGGGGCTAGCGTGCGGGAGACCCAGTACTTC. This rearrangement joins TRBV6-1 to TRBJ2-5; a weak D match, TRBD2 (6 bases). With 7 bases removed from V and 5 bases from J, the gap between germline ends came to 23 bases. Germline lookup yields CDR1 MNHNS and CDR2 SASEGT. This CDR3 is built from 16 residues.

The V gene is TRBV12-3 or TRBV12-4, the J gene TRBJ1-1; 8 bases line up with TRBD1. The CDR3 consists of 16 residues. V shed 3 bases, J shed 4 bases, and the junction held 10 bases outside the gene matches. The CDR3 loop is CASSLGQGARVTEAFF. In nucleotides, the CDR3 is TGTGCCAGCAGTTTGGGCCAGGGGGCGCGCGTCACTGAAGCTTTCTTT.